The present T cell receptor (beta chain) was sequenced within a study of neurological immune-mediated disorders. This clonotype was seen at least ten times. TCRdb itself ran the 5' RACE reads through MiXCR, one entry per CDR3 protein. The sample shows some 20,000 distinct CDR3 sequences, 6% to 8% of them seen only once. For the sorted libraries, fewer than 1.3 million CD4+ or CD8+ T cells were used. Germline CDR1 and CDR2: PRHDT and FYEKMQ (reference sequence). The CDR3 spans 16 residues. Unmatched junction bases numbered 14, after V lost 5 bases and J lost 10 bases. Sequences were obtained from CD8+ T cells from blood. V and J are TRBV13 and TRBJ2-1; 10 nucleotides match TRBD1. The source of this sequence is a woman in her twenties or thirties with HTLV-1-associated myelopathy (HAM/TSP). The CDR3 here is CASSATRDRGTEEQFF. Here the CDR3 DNA reads TGTGCCAGCAGCGCAACCAGGGACAGGGGAACTGAGGAGCAGTTCTTC.